The 21 T cell receptor beta chains presented below share a single source sample, sequenced in a study of PD-L1 blockade in urothelial cancer. Time point noted: peripheral blood 6 weeks after treatment start. The repertoire was sequenced with immunoSEQ multiplex PCR; TCRdb's copy has only in-frame clones and lacks some. This sample has about 46,000 clones; about 85% occur once, and the top ten carry 1.9%. The specimen comprised PBMCs, sampled around atezolizumab (anti-PD-L1) treatment. The receptors were sampled from a man aged 50-59 years with urothelial cancer.

Comment on this clone: One junction end does not reproduce the germline sequence, and a read error may be involved. This chain links TRBV5-1 with TRBJ2-2; TRBD1 matches at 7 bases. Germline V gene data show CDR1 as SGHRS and CDR2 as YFSETQ. The CDR3 is 15 amino acids. The DNA for the CDR3 is TGCGCCAGCAGCTTGGTCCGACAGGGTACCGAGGAGCTGTTTTTT. Amino acid sequence: CASSLVRQGTEELFF.

The chain employs TRBV11-3 and TRBJ2-1; 9 bases match TRBD2. The junction had 2 bases not matched to a gene; V was cut back by 1 base and J by 4 bases. Germline CDR1 SGHNT, CDR2 YENEEA. The CDR3 consists of 15 residues. DNA of the CDR3: TGTGCCAGCAGCTTAGGGCGGGAGGGTTACAATGAGCAGTTCTTC. Translation gives CASSLGREGYNEQFF.

The V gene is TRBV9, the J gene TRBJ2-3; a weak D match, TRBD2 (6 bases). The CDR3 runs 15 residues. Trimming shortened V by 6 bases and J by 0 bases, and 14 bases separated the two germline ends. Germline CDR1 and CDR2: SGDLS and YYNGEE. Here the CDR3 DNA reads TGTGCCAGCACCCGACTAGGGTCCAGCACAGATACGCAGTATTTT. Amino acid sequence: CASTRLGSSTDTQYF.

The rearrangement uses TRBV2 and TRBJ1-2; TRBD1 matches at 7 bases. V gave up 5 bases and J gave up 6 bases; unmatched junction bases: 3. CDR3 length: 12 amino acids. The germline CDR1 and CDR2 sequences are SNHLY and FYNNEI. CDR3 sequence reads: CASSSGTDGYTF. CDR3 in DNA: TGTGCCAGCAGTTCCGGGACAGATGGCTACACCTTC.

This chain uses TRBV19 with TRBJ1-5; D is possibly TRBD1 (5 bases). The V gene lost 4 bases and the J gene lost 3 bases, with 13 bases spanning the gap. The CDR3 is 15 residues long. Germline CDR1 is LNHDA and CDR2 is SQIVND (reference sequence). CDR3 DNA sequence: TGTGCCAGTAGTAAAAGCGGAGGGGACAATCAGCCCCAGCATTTT. Protein: CASSKSGGDNQPQHF. The full variable domain, in which reference TRBV19 and TRBJ1-5 provide the parts outside the CDR3, is DGGITQSPKYLFRKEGQNVTLSCEQNLNHDAMYWYRQDPGQGLRLIYYSQIVNDFQKGDIAEGYSVSREKKESFPLTVTSAQKNPTAFYLCASSKSGGDNQPQHFGDGTRLSIL.

This chain uses TRBV27 with TRBJ1-1; D remains ambiguous. The CDR3 runs to 13 residues. V was trimmed by 3 bases and J by 1 base, leaving 6 bases between them. CDR1 is MNHEY and CDR2 is SMNVEV in the germline V gene (reference sequence). The CDR3 DNA reads TGTGCCAGCAGTTTTTACAGGAACACTGAAGCTTTCTTT. As protein: CASSFYRNTEAFF.

V gene TRBV9 combines with J gene TRBJ2-3; D not resolved. Trimming took 1 base from V and 4 from J, leaving 7 bases between them. Germline V gene lookup returns CDR1 SGDLS and CDR2 YYNGEE. CDR3 length equals 13 residues. The CDR3 DNA follows: TGTGCCAGCAGCGTACTAGTCCCAGATACGCAGTATTTT. Amino acids: CASSVLVPDTQYF.

This chain uses TRBV30 with TRBJ2-5; D remains ambiguous. Trimming took off 1 base at V and 2 bases at J, with 8 bases between the two ends. The germline V gene encodes CDR1 GTSNPN and CDR2 SVGIG (reference sequence). The CDR3 sequence is 13 residues long. CDR3: CAWSAQTQETQYF. The CDR3 DNA follows: TGTGCCTGGAGTGCCCAGACTCAAGAGACCCAGTACTTC.

This clone appeared once. Here the CDR3 DNA reads TGTGCCAGCAGTTGGCAGGGGGGTCGTAACACTGAAGCTTTCTTT. It specifies CASSWQGGRNTEAFF. This chain joins TRBV27 and TRBJ1-1; 7 nucleotides line up with TRBD1. The CDR3 consists of 15 residues. The V gene's germline CDR1 is MNHEY and CDR2 SMNVEV (reference sequence). J lost 2 bases, V lost 4 bases, and 7 bases had no gene match.

The chain carries TRBV25-1 and TRBJ2-5, with 11 bases aligning to TRBD2. This CDR3 region has 15 residues. V lost 4 bases, J lost 7 bases, and 8 bases stayed unmatched. CDR1 MGHDK and CDR2 SYGVNS come from the germline V gene. CDR3 sequence (DNA): TGTGCCAGCAGTGTGACTAGCGGGACACGAGGGACCCAGTACTTC. Amino acids: CASSVTSGTRGTQYF. Looking up the rest from reference TRBV25-1 and TRBJ2-5 gives the full variable domain: EADIYQTPRYLVIGTGKKITLECSQTMGHDKMYWYQQDPGMELHLIHYSYGVNSTEKGDLSSESTVSRIRTEHFPLTLESARPSHTSQYLCASSVTSGTRGTQYFGPGTRLLVL.

In this sample, this clone turned up many times. The chain recombines TRBV2 with TRBJ2-7; 9 bases are shared with TRBD2. The CDR3 has 17 amino acids. Trimming at V came to 5 bases and at J to 3 bases, leaving 14 bases not matched to a gene. The germline V gene has CDR1 SNHLY and CDR2 FYNNEI. The CDR3 DNA follows: TGTGCCAGCAGTTTTAGCGGGGGACTTCACCCAATCTACGAGCAGTACTTC. Protein: CASSFSGGLHPIYEQYF. The whole variable domain, remainder taken from reference TRBV2 and TRBJ2-7, is EPEVTQTPSHQVTQMGQEVILRCVPISNHLYFYWYRQILGQKVEFLVSFYNNEISEKSEIFDDQFSVERPDGSNFTLKIRSTKLEDSAMYFCASSFSGGLHPIYEQYFGPGTRLTVT.

This clone was counted once. This chain connects TRBV6-4 to TRBJ2-3; maybe TRBD2 (6 bases). Germline assignment: CDR1 MRHNA and CDR2 SNTAGT. The CDR3 covers 16 residues. V lost 0 bases to trimming and J lost 4 bases, with 14 bases between them. The CDR3 region has the DNA TGTGCCAGCAGTGACTCCCCCGGGAGAGGGTCAGATACGCAGTATTTT. As protein: CASSDSPGRGSDTQYF.

V and J are TRBV11-3 and TRBJ2-1; the D gene is possibly TRBD1 (5 bases). CDR1 and CDR2 from the germline V gene are SGHNT and YENEEA. The CDR3 length is 17 residues. Deletions cut 6 bases from V and 8 bases from J, with 26 bases between. CDR3 sequence: CASSMAGASNHWDEQFF. CDR3 in DNA: TGTGCCAGCAGTATGGCTGGGGCCAGCAATCATTGGGATGAGCAGTTCTTC.

V and J are TRBV9 and TRBJ2-2, with 12 positions matching TRBD2. Germline values: CDR1 SGDLS, CDR2 YYNGEE. There are 18 residues in the CDR3. J lost 7 bases, V lost 0 bases, and 10 bases had no gene match. In DNA form, the CDR3 reads TGTGCCAGCAGCGTAGCGAGACTAGCGGGAGTGTCTGGCGGGGAGCTGTTTTTT. It codes for CASSVARLAGVSGGELFF.

The chain carries TRBV7-9 and TRBJ1-5; D perhaps matches TRBD1 (5 bases). V was trimmed by 5 bases and J by 9 bases, leaving 17 bases between them. Per the germline V gene, CDR1 is SEHNR and CDR2 is FQNEAQ (reference sequence). The CDR3 runs 14 residues. CDR3 protein: CASSRGGAGVPQHF. The CDR3 region has the DNA TGTGCCAGCAGCAGGGGAGGGGCCGGGGTGCCCCAGCATTTT. Combining the CDR3 with reference TRBV7-9 and TRBJ1-5 gives the whole variable domain DTGVSQNPRHKITKRGQNVTFRCDPISEHNRLYWYRQTLGQGPEFLTYFQNEAQLEKSRLLSDRFSAERPKGSFSTLEIQRTEQGDSAMYLCASSRGGAGVPQHFGDGTRLSIL.

The chain is built from TRBV2 and TRBJ2-2, with 9 bases identical to TRBD1. This CDR3 is 14 amino acids long. Germline trimming cut 7 bases from V and 5 bases from J; bases unmatched to any gene: 5. CDR1 is SNHLY and CDR2 is FYNNEI in the germline V gene. CDR3 sequence reads: CASKRDRATGELFF. The CDR3 DNA is TGTGCCAGCAAAAGGGACAGGGCAACCGGGGAGCTGTTTTTT.

The chain combines TRBV18 with TRBJ1-6, with D possibly matching TRBD1 (6 bases). This CDR3 has 15 amino acids. V gave up 3 bases and J gave up 5 bases, with 11 bases separating them. Germline V gene data show CDR1 as KGHSH and CDR2 as LQKENI. CDR3 sequence: CASSPSGGNNSPLHF. CDR3 nucleotides: TGTGCCAGCTCACCTTCGGGGGGCAATAATTCACCCCTCCACTTT.

The chain links TRBV6-5 to TRBJ2-5; D not resolved. The germline CDR1 and CDR2 sequences are MNHEY and SVGAGI. V was pared by 4 bases and J by 3 bases, with 9 bases between. The CDR3 spans 13 residues. The CDR3 is CASSFAPEETQYF. CDR3 nucleotides: TGTGCCAGCAGTTTCGCCCCGGAAGAGACCCAGTACTTC.

The rearrangement links TRBV9 to TRBJ2-1; a weak D match, TRBD2 (6 bases). Germline lookup yields CDR1 SGDLS and CDR2 YYNGEE. Trimming removed 2 bases at V and 1 base at J, with 10 bases between. This CDR3 has 15 residues. The CDR3 DNA sequence: TGTGCCAGCAGCGTCGCTAGCGTGTCCTACAATGAGCAGTTCTTC. Its protein is CASSVASVSYNEQFF.

The V call is TRBV28, the J call TRBJ2-7, with 11 bases aligning to TRBD1. In germline, CDR1 is MDHEN, CDR2 SYDVKM. The CDR3 has 14 residues. With 5 bases clipped from V and 4 bases from J, the junction kept 4 bases outside the gene matches. CDR3 protein: CASSAGTGGYEQYF. For the CDR3, the DNA is TGTGCCAGCAGTGCCGGGACAGGGGGTTACGAGCAGTACTTC.

The chain combines TRBV29-1 with TRBJ2-5; 7 positions agree with TRBD2. This CDR3 is 13 amino acids long. J gave up 4 bases and V 6 bases, and 8 bases lay outside the gene matches. Germline V gives CDR1 SQVTM, CDR2 ANQGSEA. In nucleotides, the CDR3 is TGCAGCGTGGGGGGGACTGGGGGAGAGACCCAGTACTTC. Its protein is CSVGGTGGETQYF.